The rows below give T cell receptor beta chains drawn from one sample of a study of cytomegalovirus exposure and HLA in healthy donors. Repertoires were generated with immunoSEQ multiplex PCR, while TCRdb's copy carries only in-frame clones and drops some. The sample shows 150,000 to 200,000 clones, around 80% of them seen only once. The source material was PBMCs. These receptors all stem from a woman aged 25 to 39 in good health and CMV-seropositive. Both conserved end residues are part of each CDR3.

v_gene	CDR3aa
TRBV7-2	CASSPRSGPQHF
TRBV5-1	CASSLGDRNTGELFF
TRBV6-6	CASSSTGNEQFF
TRBV7-9	CASSSGNSDYEQYF
TRBV6-5	CASKSGGVSNEQFF
TRBV28	CASSFLSYEQYF
TRBV15	CATSSGVNDQPQHF
TRBV4-3	CASSQDTLRAGETQYF
TRBV2	CASSEASGTDTQYF
TRBV5-4	CASSLVGGAYNSPLHF